This T cell receptor beta chain was captured in a study of monozygotic twins with inflammatory bowel disease. TCRdb re-called the 5' RACE reads and catalogs CDR3 proteins one per entry, DNA excluded. This sample's table reports 200,000 to 250,000 distinct CDR3 sequences. Germline V CDR1 and CDR2: SEHNR, FQNEAQ (reference sequence). This CDR3 spans 15 amino acids. Findings and limits, study-wide: Twins with IBD were found to have lower TCRbeta diversity (inverse Simpson) than healthy co-twins. Varied immunosuppressive treatments among patients may have increased repertoire variability.

Note on this clonotype: Its target is not known.

The source material was blood. This clonotype was sampled from a human donor with ulcerative colitis or Crohn's disease, or a healthy co-twin of an affected twin (not recorded which). The chain links TRBV7-9 to TRBJ2-1; TCRdb calls TRBD1, which cannot be checked without DNA. The chain's CDR3 is CASSYGGLEGEEQFF.